Listed below are T cell receptor beta chains from one sample, sequenced in a study of human T cells and chemical hapten exposure. From the RACE reads, TCRdb called clonotypes with MiXCR, one entry per CDR3 protein. This table holds roughly 45,000 distinct CDR3 sequences, less than 10% found once. The sequencing here drew on whole blood, taken in connection with sensitization to the hapten diphenylcyclopropenone (DPC). These receptors all stem from a woman aged 50 to 65 with alopecia areata. Some clones in this sample may be carry-over from other donors' samples. The CDR3 runs from the conserved cysteine through the conserved F or W. The D gene is left open where the match is weak. Clone size is shown for a subset of rows, as once, few, many or a class of expanded clone.

j_call d_call clone_size v_call cdr3_aa cdr3_nt
TRBJ2-3 - many TRBV7-2 CASSLLTHAADTQYF TGTGCCAGCAGCTTATTAACCCATGCCGCAGATACGCAGTATTTT
TRBJ2-1 TRBD2 few TRBV4-3 CASSQQAGDHNEQFF TGCGCCAGCAGCCAACAAGCGGGAGATCACAATGAGCAGTTCTTC
TRBJ1-5 TRBD1 many TRBV19 CASSGQGRYPNQPQHF TGTGCCAGTAGTGGACAGGGAAGGTATCCAAATCAGCCCCAGCATTTT
TRBJ2-3 - few TRBV4-1 CASSQDRRGADTQYF TGCGCCAGCAGCCAAGATAGAAGGGGCGCAGATACGCAGTATTTT
TRBJ2-1 - many TRBV6-5 CASSETTTLSSYNEQFF TGTGCCAGCAGTGAAACGACTACCCTGAGCTCCTACAATGAGCAGTTCTTC
TRBJ2-2 - many TRBV12-2 CASRSRQAANTGELFF TGTGCAAGTCGCTCCCGGCAGGCCGCGAACACCGGGGAGCTGTTTTTT
TRBJ2-3 TRBD2 many TRBV29-1 CSATTGTSTGTDTQYF TGCAGCGCTACAACCGGGACTAGCACGGGCACAGATACGCAGTATTTT
TRBJ2-5 - many TRBV18 CASSGPETQYF TGTGCCAGCTCAGGCCCAGAGACCCAGTACTTC
TRBJ2-1 - few TRBV6-1 CASSERRDMNEQFF TGTGCCAGCAGTGAAAGGCGGGATATGAATGAGCAGTTCTTC
TRBJ2-1 TRBD1 - TRBV29-1 CSAPRTGGSGEQFF TGCAGCGCGCCTAGGACAGGGGGGTCGGGTGAGCAGTTCTTC
TRBJ2-1 - - TRBV9 CASSGIRDPAGSYNEQFF TGTGCCAGCAGCGGCATCAGGGACCCGGCCGGCTCCTACAATGAGCAGTTCTTC
TRBJ1-2 - few TRBV7-2 CASSPNTPQGYGYTF TGTGCCAGCAGCCCGAATACCCCTCAGGGGTATGGCTACACCTTC
TRBJ2-7 TRBD2 - TRBV6-5 CASSYSVAGDEQYF TGTGCCAGCAGTTACTCTGTAGCGGGAGACGAGCAGTACTTC
TRBJ2-7 TRBD1 - TRBV5-1 CASSLGRQGTEQYF TGCGCCAGCAGCTTAGGACGACAGGGAACCGAGCAGTACTTC
TRBJ1-6 - few TRBV14 CASSYKTLNNSPLHF TGTGCCAGCAGCTACAAAACTCTAAATAATTCACCCCTCCACTTT
TRBJ1-5 TRBD1 many TRBV12-3/TRBV12-4 CASSFGTGLVQPQHF TGTGCCAGCAGTTTCGGGACAGGGTTGGTTCAGCCCCAGCATTTT
TRBJ1-2 TRBD1 few TRBV7-2 CASSSGPGGASGYGYTF TGTGCCAGCAGCTCGGGTCCAGGGGGCGCGTCCGGCTATGGCTACACCTTC
TRBJ2-5 - many TRBV2 CASSATTRETQYF TGTGCCAGCAGTGCGACTACGCGTGAGACCCAGTACTTC
TRBJ1-1 TRBD1 many TRBV10-3 CAISRGQKNTEAFF TGTGCCATCAGTCGGGGACAGAAGAACACTGAAGCTTTCTTT
TRBJ2-7 TRBD2 many TRBV28 CASIQGLAGAYEQYF TGTGCCAGCATCCAAGGGCTAGCGGGGGCCTACGAGCAGTACTTC
TRBJ1-1 - few TRBV9 CASSVGSLLNTEAFF TGTGCCAGCAGCGTAGGATCCCTATTGAACACTGAAGCTTTCTTT
TRBJ1-4 - many TRBV27 CASKRFSLPDEKLFF TGTGCCAGCAAGAGATTTTCCCTCCCCGATGAAAAACTGTTTTTT
TRBJ2-5 - many TRBV28 CASSLRAIFSGPVGTQYF TGTGCCAGCAGTTTAAGGGCTATTTTTAGCGGTCCAGTCGGGACCCAGTACTTC
TRBJ1-6 - few TRBV7-9 CASSLVGGPANSPLHF TGTGCCAGCAGCTTAGTTGGCGGACCAGCTAATTCACCCCTCCACTTT
TRBJ1-5 - - TRBV6-2/TRBV6-3 CASKRPGPQPQHF TGTGCCAGCAAAAGGCCCGGCCCCCAGCCCCAGCATTTT
TRBJ2-7 - many TRBV27 CASSLGVRSYEQYF TGTGCCAGCAGTTTAGGAGTTCGGTCCTACGAGCAGTACTTC
TRBJ2-1 - many TRBV4-1 CASSQAGTMNDNEQFF TGCGCCAGCAGCCAAGCCGGGACAATGAATGACAATGAGCAGTTCTTC
TRBJ2-1 TRBD1 few TRBV27 CAPMGDRDRSFAYNEQFF TGTGCCCCGATGGGAGACAGGGACCGTTCTTTTGCCTACAATGAGCAGTTCTTC
TRBJ1-5 - few TRBV6-2/TRBV6-3 CASSYSWVEQPQHF TGTGCCAGCAGTTACTCATGGGTAGAGCAGCCCCAGCATTTT
TRBJ1-1 - many TRBV29-1 CSVDSRGTEAFF TGCAGCGTGGACAGTAGAGGGACTGAAGCTTTCTTT
TRBJ1-5 TRBD1 - TRBV4-3 CASSQDPPDRGYQPQHF TGCGCCAGCAGCCAAGATCCCCCCGACAGGGGCTATCAGCCCCAGCATTTT
TRBJ2-1 TRBD2 many TRBV6-2/TRBV6-3 CASREREIEQFF TGTGCCAGCAGAGAGCGGGAGATAGAGCAGTTCTTC
TRBJ2-7 - - TRBV10-3 CAISGNSDEQYF TGTGCCATCAGTGGGAACAGTGACGAGCAGTACTTC
TRBJ2-1 - few TRBV7-7 CASSLDGGNEQFF TGTGCCAGCAGCTTAGATGGGGGGAATGAGCAGTTCTTC
TRBJ2-1 TRBD2 many TRBV4-1 CASSQDIWTSRVNEQFF TGCGCCAGCAGCCAAGATATTTGGACTAGCCGAGTTAATGAGCAGTTCTTC
TRBJ2-7 TRBD2 - TRBV28 CASSFPAAGGPGEQYF TGTGCCAGCAGTTTTCCGGCGGCGGGAGGGCCGGGAGAGCAGTACTTC
TRBJ2-5 - many TRBV15 CATSRDLPGLPYQETQYF TGTGCCACCAGCAGAGATCTACCGGGACTTCCGTACCAAGAGACCCAGTACTTC
TRBJ2-5 - few TRBV7-6 CASSLAHLAGTQVETQYF TGTGCCAGCAGCTTAGCGCATCTGGCTGGGACCCAGGTGGAGACCCAGTACTTC
TRBJ2-3 - few TRBV5-5 CASSLELSTDTQYF TGTGCCAGCAGCCTGGAACTTAGCACAGATACGCAGTATTTT
TRBJ1-4 - - TRBV18 CASSPLRGDEKLFF TGTGCCAGCTCACCTCTGAGGGGGGATGAAAAACTGTTTTTT
TRBJ2-4 - many TRBV30 CAWSPGQENIQYF TGTGCCTGGAGTCCCGGACAAGAAAACATTCAGTACTTC
TRBJ1-1 TRBD1 many TRBV20-1 CSAREQGALYTEAFF TGCAGTGCTAGAGAGCAGGGGGCTCTTTACACTGAAGCTTTCTTT